The present T cell receptor (beta chain) was sequenced within a study of T-cell memory formation after mild COVID-19. Whole-study results and caveats: Contracting CD4+ clones sat mainly in CM and EM; CD8+ in EMRA. Memory sampled before infection contained some responding clones, suggesting cross-reactive memory joined.

Details on this clonotype: Its antigen remains unknown.

TCRdb ran MiXCR on the 5' RACE reads and lists one entry per CDR3 protein. The data show about 270,000 distinct CDR3 sequences, around 15% seen once. Input material: PBMCs or a T cell subset sorted from them (not recorded which). The TCR originated in a man between 18 and 29 years old who had mild COVID-19 (a few samples of this study predate the infection). Cell type and time point are not known.

The CDR3 bases are TGCGCCAGCAGCCAAGACCCCCTGGGAGAGCAGTTCTTC. The encoded protein is CASSQDPLGEQFF. The chain carries TRBV4-1 and TRBJ2-1; D not resolved. CDR3 length: 13 residues. Trimming stripped 0 bases from V and 10 bases from J, with 10 bases between. Germline V CDR1 and CDR2: MGHRA, YSYEKL.